The entry that follows covers one TCR beta chain sequence. Original handling: Amplification with reference gene primers provided the estimates of nucleated cell counts. Method: immunoSEQ multiplex PCR; TCRdb's copy keeps in-frame clones and lacks some. The D gene and trimming were derived from the DNA, and the V and J assignments and clone size from that table. The table has about 190,000 clones, around four fifths seen once. This entry is derived from a study of blood T cell repertoires in COVID-19. The wider study: Samples came from the United States, Italy and Spain, spanning acute and convalescent COVID-19. Sources were T cells, B-cell-depleted T cells, or PBMCs; the material itself was cDNA or gDNA.

The V gene lost 3 bases and the J gene lost 1 base, with 13 bases spanning the gap. CDR1 and CDR2 from the germline V gene are MDHEN and SYDVKM. The CDR3 is 17 amino acids. The chain has TRBV28 and TRBJ2-6; D perhaps matches TRBD1 (6 bases). This TCR was recovered from a woman between 70 and 85 years old with active or convalescent COVID-19. Sequencing was carried out using peripheral blood. CDR3 sequence (DNA): TGTGCCAGCAGTTTTCAGGGGTTGAGATCTGGGGCCAACGTCCTGACTTTC. Its protein is CASSFQGLRSGANVLTF.